The clone carrying this T cell receptor (beta chain) was detected only a few times. The PCR ran on 60 Vbeta and 13 Jbeta primers. TCRdb's copy holds only in-frame clones and misses some; the assay was immunoSEQ multiplex PCR. The top ten hold 8% to 8.5% of the sample, which has about 120,000 clones, 70% to 80% seen once. This record comes from a study of cytomegalovirus exposure and HLA in healthy donors. Overall study context: Early on, a data release was issued that held approximately 78 million unique TCRs from HLA-typed donors.

The V gene's germline CDR1 is SGHVS and CDR2 FNYEAQ. The V and J ends lost 0 bases and 4 bases, in that order; junction bases with no gene match: 4. The CDR3 covers 16 residues. This chain connects TRBV7-6 to TRBJ2-1; TRBD2 matches 9 bases. The sequence came from a woman between 35 and 50 years old in good health and CMV-seropositive. Sequencing input: PBMCs. This CDR3 reads CASSLAVAGAYNEQFF. The CDR3 DNA sequence: TGTGCCAGCAGCTTAGCGGTAGCGGGGGCGTACAATGAGCAGTTCTTC. Variable domain in full (rest from reference TRBV7-6 and TRBJ2-1): GAGVSQSPRYKVTKRGQDVALRCDPISGHVSLYWYRQALGQGPEFLTYFNYEAQQDKSGLPNDRFSAERPEGSISTLTIQRTEQRDSAMYRCASSLAVAGAYNEQFFGPGTRLTVL.